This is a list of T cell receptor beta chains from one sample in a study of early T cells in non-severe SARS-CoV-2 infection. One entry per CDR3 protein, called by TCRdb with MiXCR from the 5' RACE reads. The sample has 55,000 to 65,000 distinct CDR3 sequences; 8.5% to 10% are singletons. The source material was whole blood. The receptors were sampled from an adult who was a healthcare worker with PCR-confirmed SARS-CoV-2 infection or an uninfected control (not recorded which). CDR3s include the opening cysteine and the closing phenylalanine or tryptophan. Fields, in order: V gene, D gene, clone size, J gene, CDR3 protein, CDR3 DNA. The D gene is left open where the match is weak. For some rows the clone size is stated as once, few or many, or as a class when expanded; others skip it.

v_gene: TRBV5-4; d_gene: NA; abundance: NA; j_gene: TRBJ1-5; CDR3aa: CASSKGGSNQPQHF; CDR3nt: TGTGCCAGCAGCAAAGGGGGGAGCAATCAGCCCCAGCATTTT
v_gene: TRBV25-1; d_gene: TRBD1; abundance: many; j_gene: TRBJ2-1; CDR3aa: CARRRTGKNNEQFF; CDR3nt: TGTGCCAGACGACGGACAGGGAAAAACAATGAGCAGTTCTTC
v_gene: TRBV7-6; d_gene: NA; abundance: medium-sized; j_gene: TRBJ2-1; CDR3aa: CASSLAQNSYNEQFF; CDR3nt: TGTGCCAGCAGCTTAGCGCAGAACTCGTACAATGAGCAGTTCTTC
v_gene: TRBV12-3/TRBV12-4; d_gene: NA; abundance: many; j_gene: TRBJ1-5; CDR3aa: CASRQGDVGQPQHF; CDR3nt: TGTGCCAGCAGGCAGGGTGATGTCGGGCAGCCCCAGCATTTT
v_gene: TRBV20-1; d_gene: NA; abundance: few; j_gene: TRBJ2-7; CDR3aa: CSANPTGLDEQYF; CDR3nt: TGCAGTGCTAACCCGACAGGACTAGACGAGCAGTACTTC
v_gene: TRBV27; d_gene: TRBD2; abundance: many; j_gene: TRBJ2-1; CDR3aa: CASAPGGAYNEQFF; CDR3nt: TGTGCCAGCGCCCCGGGGGGGGCCTACAATGAGCAGTTCTTC
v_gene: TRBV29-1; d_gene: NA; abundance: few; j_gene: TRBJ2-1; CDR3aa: CSVEGTQSGLNEQFF; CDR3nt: TGCAGCGTTGAAGGAACCCAGAGCGGCCTCAATGAGCAGTTCTTC
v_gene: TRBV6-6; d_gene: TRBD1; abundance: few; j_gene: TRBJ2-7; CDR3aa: CASSLYSGTGGYEQYF; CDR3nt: TGTGCCAGCAGTCTTTACTCCGGGACAGGGGGCTACGAGCAGTACTTC
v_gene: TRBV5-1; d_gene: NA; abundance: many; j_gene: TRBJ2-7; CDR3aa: CASSFSGPHYEQYF; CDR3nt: TGCGCCAGCAGCTTTTCCGGACCGCACTACGAGCAGTACTTC
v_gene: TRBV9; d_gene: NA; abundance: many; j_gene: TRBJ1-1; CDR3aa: CASSSGLRRNTEAFF; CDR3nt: TGTGCCAGCAGCTCCGGACTCAGAAGGAACACTGAAGCTTTCTTT
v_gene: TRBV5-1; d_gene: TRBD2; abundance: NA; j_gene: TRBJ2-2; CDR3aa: CASSLELAGVTGELFF; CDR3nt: TGCGCCAGCAGCTTGGAACTAGCGGGAGTCACCGGGGAGCTGTTTTTT
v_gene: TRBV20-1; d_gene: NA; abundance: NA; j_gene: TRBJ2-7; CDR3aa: CSASSLGYEQYF; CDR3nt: TGCAGTGCTAGCAGCCTTGGGTACGAGCAGTACTTC
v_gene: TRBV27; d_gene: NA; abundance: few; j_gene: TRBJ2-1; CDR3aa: CASRSRPGSPNEQFF; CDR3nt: TGTGCCAGCAGATCTAGGCCCGGCTCCCCCAATGAGCAGTTCTTC
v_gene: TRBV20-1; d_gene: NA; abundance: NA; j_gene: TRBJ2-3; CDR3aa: CSARVSEKNTQYF; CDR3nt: TGCAGTGCTAGAGTTTCGGAAAAAAATACGCAGTATTTT
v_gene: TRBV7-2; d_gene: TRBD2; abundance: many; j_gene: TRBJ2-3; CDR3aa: CASSLTREGGRDTQYF; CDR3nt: TGTGCCAGCAGCTTAACGCGGGAGGGAGGCCGCGATACGCAGTATTTT
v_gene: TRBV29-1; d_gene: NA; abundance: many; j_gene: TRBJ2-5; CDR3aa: CSVIRGPQETQYF; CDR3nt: TGCAGCGTAATCAGGGGCCCCCAAGAGACCCAGTACTTC